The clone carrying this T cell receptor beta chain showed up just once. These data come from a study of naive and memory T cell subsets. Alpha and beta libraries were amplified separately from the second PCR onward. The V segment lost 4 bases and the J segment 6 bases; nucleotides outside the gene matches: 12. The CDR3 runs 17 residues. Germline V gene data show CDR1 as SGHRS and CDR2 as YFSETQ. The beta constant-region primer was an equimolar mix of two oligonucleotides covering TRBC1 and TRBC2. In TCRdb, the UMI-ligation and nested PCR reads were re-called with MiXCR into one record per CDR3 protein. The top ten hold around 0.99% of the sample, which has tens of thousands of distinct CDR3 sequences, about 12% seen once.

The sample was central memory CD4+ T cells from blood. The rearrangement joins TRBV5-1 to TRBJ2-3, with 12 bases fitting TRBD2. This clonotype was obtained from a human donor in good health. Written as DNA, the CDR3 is TGCGCCAGCAGCGCAACCTCTAGCGGGAGGGCCGGGGATACGCAGTATTTT. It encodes CASSATSSGRAGDTQYF.